A selection of T cell receptor beta chains follows, all from one sample in a study of identifying expanded T cells in peripheral blood. Clones were read by immunoSEQ multiplex PCR, and TCRdb kept only the in-frame ones, dropping some. Of around 94,000 clones in the sample, around 88% are singletons; the top ten hold around 14%. The sequenced sample was blood. The receptors shown here come from a person between 18 and 75 years old in good health. The CDR3 runs from the conserved cysteine through the conserved F or W. Each record gives: D gene, V gene, J gene, clone size, CDR3 DNA, CDR3 protein. A D gene is named only where the DNA matches it firmly. Size values are once, few and many counts, or a class for expanded clones, and some rows have none.

-	TRBV28	TRBJ2-7	-	TGTGCCAGCACCGCCCCCTCCGACGGAGACTACGAGCAGTACTTC	CASTAPSDGDYEQYF
-	TRBV6-1	TRBJ1-4	once	TGTGCCAGCATTACGGGCCGGAATGAAAAACTGTTTTTT	CASITGRNEKLFF
TRBD2	TRBV5-1	TRBJ2-3	-	TGCGCCAGCAGCTTGGAAGGACTAGCTATAGATACGCAGTATTTT	CASSLEGLAIDTQYF
-	TRBV19	TRBJ2-3	-	TGTGCCAGTACAGAGGAAACATCTAGCACAGATACGCAGTATTTT	CASTEETSSTDTQYF
TRBD1	TRBV9	TRBJ2-7	-	TGTGCCAGCAGCGTAGAGGGACAGGGGGCTGACGAGCAGTACTTC	CASSVEGQGADEQYF
-	TRBV19	TRBJ1-5	-	TGTGCCAGTAGTTGGCAGGGAGAGGGTCGGCCCCAGCATTTT	CASSWQGEGRPQHF
TRBD1	TRBV6-1	TRBJ1-1	-	TGTGCCAGCTATTTTTCAGGGGGCGGCAACACTGAAGCTTTCTTT	CASYFSGGGNTEAFF
TRBD1	TRBV5-1	TRBJ1-2	-	TGCGCCAGCAGCTTGGCCTCGGACAGGGGGCGGCGGACCTATGGCTACACCTTC	CASSLASDRGRRTYGYTF
TRBD1	TRBV28	TRBJ1-2	-	TGTGCCAGCAGTCCTATAAGCCGGGGGACAGGGTATGGCTACACCTTC	CASSPISRGTGYGYTF
-	TRBV4-2	TRBJ1-5	few	TGTGCCAGCAGCCAAGATGGTACACAGGCCATCGGACCCCAGCATTTT	CASSQDGTQAIGPQHF
-	TRBV9	TRBJ1-1	-	TGTGCCAGCGGCCCATCCGGGACACGTACTGAAGCTTTCTTT	CASGPSGTRTEAFF
-	TRBV6-6	TRBJ2-7	-	TGTGCCAGCAGTTACTCAGGGGACCGGACTCGTGGGTACTTC	CASSYSGDRTRGYF
-	TRBV23-1	TRBJ1-5	-	TGCGCCAGCAGTTCATTGGGTTGCGAGCAGCCCCAGCATTTT	CASSSLGCEQPQHF
-	TRBV2	TRBJ2-3	-	TGTGCCAGCAGTGGGTCGCTAGCGTCACTTAGCACAGATACGCAGTATTTT	CASSGSLASLSTDTQYF
-	TRBV30	TRBJ1-6	few	TGTGCCTGGAGTGTACTGACAGCTAATTCACCCCTCCACTTT	CAWSVLTANSPLHF
-	TRBV6-6	TRBJ1-1	once	TGTGCCAGCAGCATACTTCCCCCAGGGGACACTGAAGCTTTCTTT	CASSILPPGDTEAFF
-	TRBV5-5	TRBJ1-3	-	TGTGCCAGCAGCCTTCTACCTAATCCCAATAAATCGGGAAACACCATATATTTT	CASSLLPNPNKSGNTIYF
-	TRBV11-2	TRBJ2-1	few	TGTGCCACCTCGGGTGGGAGATCCTACAATGAGCAGTTCTTC	CATSGGRSYNEQFF
-	TRBV7-9	TRBJ1-3	once	TGTGCCAGCAGCTTTAGGGTACTGAACGCCACCATATATTTT	CASSFRVLNATIYF
-	TRBV20-1	TRBJ2-1	-	TGCAGTGCAAGGACCAATGAGCAGTTCTTC	CSARTNEQFF
-	TRBV18	TRBJ1-1	-	TGTGCCAGCTCACCACCGAGCAGGGTGAACACTGAAGCTTTCTTT	CASSPPSRVNTEAFF
-	TRBV28	TRBJ2-6	-	TGTGCCAGCACGACAGTCTCTGGGGCCAACGTCCTGACTTTC	CASTTVSGANVLTF
-	TRBV13	TRBJ2-7	-	TGTGCCAGCAGCTTAAGAAACAGTATTAAACCCTACGAGCAGTACTTC	CASSLRNSIKPYEQYF
-	TRBV28	TRBJ2-7	few	TGTGCCAGCGGGATAGGAGACCACGAGCAGTACTTC	CASGIGDHEQYF
TRBD2	TRBV27	TRBJ2-1	-	TGTGCCAGCAGTATATACATCACTAGCGGCTCCTACAATGAGCAGTTCTTC	CASSIYITSGSYNEQFF
TRBD2	TRBV5-1	TRBJ2-7	-	TGCGCCAGCAGCTTGGGGCGGGAGAACTTCGAGCAGTACTTC	CASSLGRENFEQYF
-	TRBV5-1	TRBJ2-1	-	TGCGCCAGCAGCTTGGACGCTGTCAATGAGCAGTTCTTC	CASSLDAVNEQFF
TRBD2	TRBV5-1	TRBJ2-3	-	TGCGCCAGCAGCTTGACTAGCGGAGCAGATACGCAGTATTTT	CASSLTSGADTQYF
TRBD2	TRBV2	TRBJ2-1	-	TGTGCCAGCAGTGTAGGACCTAGCGGGAGCAATGAGCAGTTCTTC	CASSVGPSGSNEQFF
TRBD1	TRBV9	TRBJ2-7	once	TGTGCCAGCAGCGCAGGACAGGGCGTCAACTACGAGCAGTACTTC	CASSAGQGVNYEQYF
TRBD1	TRBV19	TRBJ1-5	-	TGTGCCAGTAGTAGTACAGGGGGGCATCAGCCCCAGCATTTT	CASSSTGGHQPQHF
-	TRBV5-8	TRBJ1-1	-	TGTGCCAGCAGCTTGGTGGGGGGGGTTCGGTCGACTGAAGCTTTCTTT	CASSLVGGVRSTEAFF
TRBD1	TRBV29-1	TRBJ2-2	once	TGCAGCGGGGGGGACAGGGATTACACCGGGGAGCTGTTTTTT	CSGGDRDYTGELFF
-	TRBV15	TRBJ2-1	-	TGTGCCACCAGCAGGGGACTTAACAATGAGCAGTTCTTC	CATSRGLNNEQFF
-	TRBV11-2	TRBJ1-1	-	TGTGCCAGCAGCCCAAGCCGGACACGAACTGAAGCTTTCTTT	CASSPSRTRTEAFF
-	TRBV6-1	TRBJ2-1	-	TGTGCCAGCAGTGTGAACAGAGGGAACAATGAGCAGTTCTTC	CASSVNRGNNEQFF
TRBD1	TRBV2	TRBJ1-2	-	TGTGCCAGCAGTAAACAGGGGTTCGAGGATGGCTACACCTTC	CASSKQGFEDGYTF
TRBD1	TRBV30	TRBJ1-2	-	TGTGCCTGGATGGGGACAGGGGACTATGGCTACACCTTC	CAWMGTGDYGYTF
TRBD1	TRBV6-5	TRBJ2-7	-	TGTGCCAGCAGTTACTCGAGGGACAGGGGTGTCCACGAGCAGTACTTC	CASSYSRDRGVHEQYF
-	TRBV6-4	TRBJ2-3	-	TGTGCCAGCAGTGACTTGGCGGGAGATACGCAGTATTTT	CASSDLAGDTQYF
TRBD2	TRBV6-5	TRBJ2-3	-	TGTGCCAGCAGTTACTCTTGGCGGGGGAGCACAGATACGCAGTATTTT	CASSYSWRGSTDTQYF
-	TRBV5-1	TRBJ2-5	once	TGCGCCAGCGAGGCAGGTTTGAAAGAGACCCAGTACTTC	CASEAGLKETQYF
TRBD1	TRBV5-4	TRBJ1-6	-	TGTGCCAGCAGCCAGGGGGGACCCTATAATTCACCCCTCCACTTT	CASSQGGPYNSPLHF
TRBD1	TRBV6-6	TRBJ1-4	once	TGTGCCAGCAACCGGGACAGGGGGCCTACTAATGAAAAACTGTTTTTT	CASNRDRGPTNEKLFF
-	TRBV2	TRBJ1-2	-	TGTGCCAGCGAAAAGGAGCCCTTAGCCGACTATGGCTACACCTTC	CASEKEPLADYGYTF
-	TRBV6-6	TRBJ2-1	-	TGTGCCAGCAGTCCAAGTCCTCCCCTCTACAATGAGCAGTTCTTC	CASSPSPPLYNEQFF
-	TRBV12-5	TRBJ2-3	-	TGTGCTAGTGGTCTGGGGAGCACAGATACGCAGTATTTT	CASGLGSTDTQYF
TRBD1	TRBV6-5	TRBJ1-4	-	TGTGCCAGCAGTTACGGGACAGAGGATGAAAAACTGTTTTTT	CASSYGTEDEKLFF
-	TRBV7-2	TRBJ2-7	-	TGTGCCAGCAGCTTAGGAAGGCAGGTCCTATACGAGCAGTACTTC	CASSLGRQVLYEQYF
-	TRBV7-2	TRBJ1-2	-	TGTGCCAGCAGCTCACACTGGTCCACCGGCCGGGTGATTGGCTACACCTTC	CASSSHWSTGRVIGYTF
-	TRBV20-1	TRBJ2-7	-	TGCAGTGCAGACCGGGACGAGCAGTACTTC	CSADRDEQYF
-	TRBV5-5	TRBJ1-2	-	TGTGCCAGCAGCTTGTCGGCCGTCAGTAACTATGGCTACACCTTC	CASSLSAVSNYGYTF
TRBD1	TRBV27	TRBJ2-7	-	TGTGCCAGCAGACAACTAGGGGGCCACGAGCAGTACTTC	CASRQLGGHEQYF